Below are 30 T cell receptor beta chains sequenced from a single sample in a study of OX40 agonist ivuxolimab in advanced cancers. This table comes from immunoSEQ multiplex PCR, and its TCRdb copy is limited to in-frame clones, with some not included. In the table there are over 75,000 clones, around 90% of which are singletons. The specimen was CD4+ or CD8+ T cells sorted from blood, collected in a trial of the OX40 agonist ivuxolimab. These receptors were collected from an adult with an advanced solid tumor such as melanoma, head and neck, liver or kidney cancer.

This chain links TRBV6-4 with TRBJ1-6; D call uncertain. Trimming cost V 5 bases and J 0 bases, with 14 bases left between them. Germline lookup yields CDR1 MRHNA and CDR2 SNTAGT. CDR3 length equals 17 residues. The CDR3 DNA reads as TGTGCCAGCAGTCTATCGGACGTGAGCTCCTATAATTCACCCCTCCACTTT. Amino acids: CASSLSDVSSYNSPLHF.

V and J are TRBV12-5 and TRBJ2-7, with D perhaps matching TRBD1 (6 bases). CDR1 is LGHNT and CDR2 is FRNRAP in the germline V gene. The CDR3 contains 14 residues. V gave up 1 base and J gave up 3 bases, with 10 bases separating them. The CDR3 here is CASGLAQGNYEQYF. The CDR3 DNA reads as TGTGCTAGTGGTTTGGCACAGGGTAACTACGAGCAGTACTTC.

This chain uses TRBV6-4 with TRBJ2-7, with D perhaps assigned TRBD1 or TRBD2 (5 bases each). Germline V lookup: CDR1 MRHNA, CDR2 SNTAGT. V lost 6 bases and J 0 bases, leaving 21 bases between the germline ends. This CDR3 is 17 amino acids long. The CDR3 sequence: CASRALLWDPSSYEQYF. For the CDR3, the DNA is TGTGCCAGCAGGGCTCTCTTATGGGACCCGAGCTCCTACGAGCAGTACTTC.

J is TRBJ1-4 and V is TRBV19; unclear D gene. V gave up 6 bases and J gave up 8 bases, with 10 bases separating them. This CDR3 spans 12 amino acids. The germline V gene encodes CDR1 LNHDA and CDR2 SQIVND (reference sequence). CDR3 nucleotides: TGTGCCAGTAGCGATCTAGGGGAAAAACTGTTTTTT. Translated, it gives CASSDLGEKLFF. Using reference TRBV19 and TRBJ1-4 for the parts outside the CDR3, the full variable domain is DGGITQSPKYLFRKEGQNVTLSCEQNLNHDAMYWYRQDPGQGLRLIYYSQIVNDFQKGDIAEGYSVSREKKESFPLTVTSAQKNPTAFYLCASSDLGEKLFFGSGTQLSVL.

The chain couples TRBV19 to TRBJ1-2, with a weak D call TRBD1 (6 bases). This CDR3 is built from 14 residues. The ends were cut back, 0 bases at V and 6 bases at J, with 11 bases in the middle. Germline CDR1 is LNHDA and CDR2 is SQIVND (reference sequence). The CDR3 bases are TGTGCCAGTAGTATAGATGGCAGGGGAAATGGCTACACCTTC. Protein product: CASSIDGRGNGYTF. The variable domain in full, completed from reference TRBV19 and TRBJ1-2, reads DGGITQSPKYLFRKEGQNVTLSCEQNLNHDAMYWYRQDPGQGLRLIYYSQIVNDFQKGDIAEGYSVSREKKESFPLTVTSAQKNPTAFYLCASSIDGRGNGYTFGSGTRLTVV.

The genes are TRBV11-1 and TRBJ2-1; 7 bases are a match to TRBD2. CDR3 length equals 14 residues. The V gene's germline CDR1 is SGHAT and CDR2 FQDESV (reference sequence). V was pared by 1 base and J by 8 bases, with 5 bases of the junction left unmatched. In DNA, the CDR3 is TGTGCCAGCAGCTTAGGGGGAGGGGTCGATGAGCAGTTCTTC. As protein: CASSLGGGVDEQFF. Combining the CDR3 with reference TRBV11-1 and TRBJ2-1 gives the whole variable domain EAEVAQSPRYKITEKSQAVAFWCDPISGHATLYWYRQILGQGPELLVQFQDESVVDDSQLPKDRFSAERLKGVDSTLKIQPAELGDSAMYLCASSLGGGVDEQFFGPGTRLTVL.

As for this clone: The identical CDR3 is also encoded by other nucleotide sequences in the sample. V gene TRBV2 combines with J gene TRBJ2-5; the D is unclear. The CDR3 sequence is 11 residues long. Trimming removed 6 bases at V and 3 bases at J, with 5 bases between. Germline assignment: CDR1 SNHLY and CDR2 FYNNEI. CDR3 DNA sequence: TGTGCCAGCAGCGAGGAAGAGACCCAGTACTTC. Translation gives CASSEEETQYF.

The V and J genes are TRBV5-4 and TRBJ1-2, with D perhaps matching TRBD1 (5 bases). The CDR3 has 14 residues. V lost 4 bases to trimming and J lost 0 bases, with 10 bases between them. Germline assignment: CDR1 SGHNT and CDR2 YYREEE (reference sequence). CDR3 nucleotides: TGTGCCAGCAGCACCGGGACGGCTAACTATGGCTACACCTTC. It specifies CASSTGTANYGYTF.

For the CDR3, the DNA is TGTGCCAGCAGCTTAGGAAGCGTCTCTGGGGCCAACGTCCTGACTTTC. Protein product: CASSLGSVSGANVLTF. The chain employs TRBV7-8 and TRBJ2-6; no clear D. Trimming left V 1 base short and J 0 bases short, with 7 bases between. The germline gives CDR1 SGHVS, CDR2 FQNEAQ. The CDR3 spans 16 residues.

The chain employs TRBV10-2 and TRBJ1-2; a possible D gene is TRBD1 (6 bases). CDR3 size: 12 residues. V lost 8 bases, J lost 3 bases, and 10 bases lay in between. Germline assignment: CDR1 WSHSY and CDR2 SAAADI. The CDR3 bases are TGCGCCAGCTCGGCAGGGGACTATGGCTACACCTTC. This encodes CASSAGDYGYTF.

This chain joins TRBV28 and TRBJ1-4; tentative D call: TRBD1 (5 bases). V lost 3 bases and J lost 14, with 16 bases in between. The CDR3 covers 13 residues. In germline, CDR1 is MDHEN, CDR2 SYDVKM. CDR3 coding DNA: TGTGCCAGCAGTTTTGCAGGGTCGAGTATTCTGTTTTTT. Translated: CASSFAGSSILFF.

The V call is TRBV2, the J call TRBJ2-7; 11 nucleotides match TRBD1. The CDR3 consists of 14 residues. Germline lookup yields CDR1 SNHLY and CDR2 FYNNEI. Trimming cost V 8 bases and J 4 bases; bases outside gene matches: 7. The CDR3 region is CASRKGQGVYEQYF. CDR3 nucleotides: TGTGCCAGCCGAAAGGGACAGGGGGTGTACGAGCAGTACTTC.

The V gene is TRBV9, the J gene TRBJ2-5, with D tentatively TRBD1 (7 bases). This CDR3 spans 15 amino acids. The V gene lost 3 bases and the J gene lost 1 base, with 13 bases spanning the gap. Germline V gene lookup returns CDR1 SGDLS and CDR2 YYNGEE. The CDR3 here is CASSAYRGLQETQYF. In DNA form, the CDR3 reads TGTGCCAGCAGCGCCTACAGGGGACTCCAAGAGACCCAGTACTTC.

The chain links TRBV10-2 to TRBJ2-4; D tentatively reads TRBD1 or TRBD2 (5 bases each). The ends were cut back, 2 bases at V and 3 bases at J, with 14 bases in the middle. In germline, CDR1 is WSHSY, CDR2 SAAADI. The CDR3 loop spans 16 amino acids. The CDR3 DNA sequence: TGCGCCAGCAGTGAGCTGGGGGATCACGGCAAAAACATTCAGTACTTC. Translated: CASSELGDHGKNIQYF.

This chain joins TRBV6-5 and TRBJ2-7; TRBD2 matches at 10 bases. The V and J ends lost 0 bases and 4 bases, in that order; junction bases with no gene match: 6. Per the germline V gene, CDR1 is MNHEY and CDR2 is SVGAGI. The CDR3 is 16 residues long. The chain's CDR3 is CASSYSGGTSVYEQYF. CDR3 nucleotides: TGTGCCAGCAGTTACTCAGGCGGGACTAGCGTATACGAGCAGTACTTC.

This clone was recorded only once. The J gene is TRBJ1-2, the V gene TRBV23-1; 7 bases are a match to TRBD1. TRBV23-1 is an open reading frame whose function is uncertain. V shed 4 bases, J shed 1 base, and the junction held 9 bases outside the gene matches. The CDR3 totals 16 residues. As DNA, the CDR3 is TGCGCCAGCAGTCTAAACTACAGGGGCGATAACTATGGCTACACCTTC. Residues: CASSLNYRGDNYGYTF.

The CDR3 sequence: CASSSPLRFGYTF. CDR3 nucleotide sequence: TGTGCCAGCAGCTCCCCCCTAAGATTTGGCTACACCTTC. J is TRBJ1-2 and V is TRBV5-4; D is ambiguous. The CDR3 is 13 amino acids. The germline gives CDR1 SGHNT, CDR2 YYREEE (reference sequence). With 3 bases removed from V and 7 bases from J, the gap between germline ends came to 13 bases. Together with reference TRBV5-4 and TRBJ1-2, the CDR3 gives the full variable domain: ETGVTQSPTHLIKTRGQQVTLRCSSQSGHNTVSWYQQALGQGPQFIFQYYREEENGRGNFPPRFSGLQFPNYSSELNVNALELDDSALYLCASSSPLRFGYTFGSGTRLTVV.

The genes are TRBV6-5 and TRBJ1-1, with 7 bases that match TRBD1. The length of the CDR3 is 15 residues. Germline V lookup: CDR1 MNHEY, CDR2 SVGAGI. Losses at the gene ends were 3 bases for V and 7 bases for J; bases not matched to a gene: 11. The CDR3 bases are TGTGCCAGCAGTTATTTCAGCCAGGGGGTGGGTGAAGCTTTCTTT. Amino acids: CASSYFSQGVGEAFF.

The chain uses TRBV11-2 and TRBJ2-7; D remains unclear. Deletions cut 5 bases from V and 3 bases from J, with 8 bases between. In germline, CDR1 is SGHAT, CDR2 FQNNGV. The CDR3 contains 12 residues. The CDR3 spells CASSPPSYEQYF. DNA for the CDR3: TGTGCCAGCAGCCCACCTAGCTACGAGCAGTACTTC.

This clone has a handful of counts. V is TRBV7-2 and J is TRBJ2-3, with D perhaps matching TRBD2 (6 bases). The V gene lost 2 bases and the J gene lost 4 bases, with 7 bases spanning the gap. CDR1 SGHTA and CDR2 FQGNSA come from the germline V gene. The CDR3 is 13 amino acids. The CDR3 DNA reads TGTGCCAGCAGCTTACCGGGGGCAGATACGCAGTATTTT. As protein: CASSLPGADTQYF.

The rearrangement links TRBV2 to TRBJ1-2, with D maybe TRBD1 (5 bases). V shed 5 bases and J shed 6 bases, with 10 bases lying between them. The germline V gene has CDR1 SNHLY and CDR2 FYNNEI. The CDR3 is 12 amino acids. CDR3 sequence (DNA): TGTGCCAGCAGTCGGGGCTGGGATGGCTACACCTTC. Translating it yields CASSRGWDGYTF.

The rearrangement links TRBV30 to TRBJ1-4; no firm D call. Trimming removed 0 bases from V and 11 bases from J, with 16 bases in between. The CDR3 consists of 14 residues. Germline lookup yields CDR1 GTSNPN and CDR2 SVGIG (reference sequence). Here the CDR3 reads CAWSVRTLLGKLFF. The CDR3 DNA reads TGTGCCTGGAGTGTACGAACCCTACTCGGGAAACTGTTTTTT.

CDR3 amino acids: CASLQGTSGNTIYF. CDR3 in DNA: TGTGCCAGCCTCCAGGGGACCTCTGGAAACACCATATATTTT. The rearrangement uses TRBV2 and TRBJ1-3; D is perhaps TRBD1 (6 bases). Trimming removed 8 bases from V and 0 bases from J, with 11 bases in between. This CDR3 is 14 amino acids long. Per germline, CDR1 SNHLY and CDR2 FYNNEI.

The J gene is TRBJ1-4, the V gene TRBV4-1; D is unresolved. V was cut by 0 bases and J by 8 bases, with 10 bases left in between. The CDR3 length is 14 residues. Germline V gives CDR1 MGHRA, CDR2 YSYEKL. DNA of the CDR3: TGCGCCAGCAGCCAAGAAAATCTGTCCGAAAAACTGTTTTTT. Protein sequence: CASSQENLSEKLFF.

V gene TRBV7-2 combines with J gene TRBJ2-3; TRBD2 aligns across 14 bases. V lost 5 bases, J lost 6 bases, and 7 bases stayed unmatched. The CDR3 loop spans 16 amino acids. Germline loops: CDR1 SGHTA, CDR2 FQGNSA. The CDR3 is CASSPGLAGGRDTQYF. The CDR3 DNA follows: TGTGCCAGCAGCCCCGGACTAGCGGGGGGCCGTGATACGCAGTATTTT.

V gene TRBV7-6 combines with J gene TRBJ2-1, with 7 positions matching TRBD2. Germline V gene lookup returns CDR1 SGHVS and CDR2 FNYEAQ. Losses at the gene ends were 5 bases for V and 6 bases for J; bases not matched to a gene: 10. The CDR3 covers 15 residues. CDR3 DNA: TGTGCCAGCAGCACCAACCCGGGACTATTCAATGAGCAGTTCTTC. Translating it yields CASSTNPGLFNEQFF.

In its sample, this clone was seen a few times. This rearrangement joins TRBV30 to TRBJ1-6; D is unresolved. This CDR3 is built from 13 residues. From germline, CDR1 is GTSNPN and CDR2 SVGIG (reference sequence). Between the trimmed V and J ends, which lost 8 bases and 6 bases, there was a span of 14 bases. The CDR3 nucleotides read TGTGCCGCTCATTACTTAGTTAATTCACCCCTCCACTTT. This translates into CAAHYLVNSPLHF. Using reference TRBV30 and TRBJ1-6 for the parts outside the CDR3, the full variable domain is SQTIHQWPATLVQPVGSPLSLECTVEGTSNPNLYWYRQAAGRGLQLLFYSVGIGQISSEVPQNLSASRPQDRQFILSSKKLLLSDSGFYLCAAHYLVNSPLHFGNGTRLTVT.

The genes are TRBV11-2 and TRBJ2-5; TRBD1 might be the D (6 bases). Germline loops: CDR1 SGHAT, CDR2 FQNNGV. The CDR3 loop spans 15 amino acids. Between the trimmed V and J ends, which lost 0 bases and 4 bases, there was a span of 12 bases. CDR3 protein: CASSLDDRLTETQYF. DNA of the CDR3: TGTGCCAGCAGCTTAGATGACAGGTTGACAGAGACCCAGTACTTC.

The rearrangement links TRBV27 to TRBJ2-1; D perhaps matches TRBD2 (7 bases). Germline lookup yields CDR1 MNHEY and CDR2 SMNVEV (reference sequence). This CDR3 spans 16 amino acids. Trimming stripped 3 bases from V and 7 bases from J, with 19 bases between. The CDR3 here is CASSFSAGAWGNEQFF. The CDR3 nucleotides are TGTGCCAGCAGTTTCTCTGCGGGGGCCTGGGGGAATGAGCAGTTCTTC.

This chain joins TRBV2 and TRBJ1-1; unclear D gene. With 6 bases removed from V and 7 bases from J, the gap between germline ends came to 9 bases. The CDR3 loop spans 11 amino acids. Germline values: CDR1 SNHLY, CDR2 FYNNEI. The CDR3 region has the DNA TGTGCCAGCAGACTCGGGTTTGAAGCTTTCTTT. Amino acid sequence: CASRLGFEAFF.